Shown below are 26 T cell receptor beta chains from a single sample sequenced in a study of T cell repertoires in cytomegalovirus infection (dated by TCRdb to about 2019). The instrument was an Illumina HiSeq 1500. TCRdb redid the processing of the public reads, applying fastp at Q25 and MiXCR, and retained in-frame beta chains. Each CDR3 protein appears once, grouped with its most common genes and DNA. Within this sample are under 350,000 distinct CDR3 sequences, with around 10% of them counted one time only. The ten largest account for more than 2.5% of the sample. Sequencing was done on a sample of PBMCs. The receptors originated from a human donor in good health (CMV status not recorded). Some clones in this sample may be carry-over from other donors' samples.

The J gene is TRBJ1-5, the V gene TRBV2, with 11 bases that match TRBD1. The CDR3 runs to 15 residues. Germline CDR1 is SNHLY and CDR2 is FYNNEI. After removal of 6 bases from V and 6 bases from J, the junction contained 7 bases not matched to a gene. CDR3 loop: CASSPGTGGAQPQHF. CDR3 in DNA: TGTGCCAGCAGCCCCGGGACAGGGGGAGCTCAGCCCCAGCATTTT.

CDR3 DNA: TGTGCCAGCAGTCGGGACACCACCCGACCCTCCTCCTACGAGCAGTACGTC. Translating gives CASSRDTTRPSSYEQYV. The chain recombines TRBV28 with TRBJ2-7; a possible D gene is TRBD1 (6 bases). V gave up 5 bases and J gave up 0 bases, with 20 bases separating them. Germline assignment: CDR1 MDHEN and CDR2 SYDVKM. CDR3 size: 17 residues.

This clonotype was recorded at least ten times. The V and J genes are TRBV6-2 or TRBV6-3 and TRBJ2-5, with D hard to call. CDR3 size: 13 residues. Germline assignment: CDR1 MNHEY and CDR2 SVGEGT. V was trimmed by 5 bases and J by 2 bases, leaving 9 bases between them. The CDR3 nucleotides read TGTGCCAGCAGTCTCAACTTGCAAGAGACCCAGTACTTC. Its translation is CASSLNLQETQYF.

At least ten counts were recorded for this clonotype. The rearrangement joins TRBV28 to TRBJ2-7, with TRBD1 as a possible D gene (6 bases). The germline gives CDR1 MDHEN, CDR2 SYDVKM. The CDR3 runs 12 residues. V lost 5 bases and J 4 bases, leaving 9 bases between the germline ends. CDR3 sequence reads: CASSAQGYEQYV. The CDR3, as DNA: TGTGCCAGCAGTGCACAGGGTTACGAGCAGTACGTC.

V usage is TRBV29-1 and J usage is TRBJ1-5; D is ambiguous. This CDR3 has 15 residues. Germline CDR1 is SQVTM and CDR2 is ANQGSEA. V lost 3 bases and J 4 bases, leaving 16 bases between the germline ends. The CDR3 nucleotides read TGCAGCGTTGACCCCTGGAGGTTTTCGAATCAGCCCCAGCATTTT. Amino acid sequence: CSVDPWRFSNQPQHF.

This clonotype was counted ten times or more. The rearrangement uses TRBV20-1 and TRBJ1-1, with a weak D call TRBD1 (6 bases). CDR1 and CDR2 (germline): DFQATT, SNEGSKA (reference sequence). This CDR3 region has 12 residues. The V end was cut by 5 bases, the J end by 4 bases, with 11 bases between. CDR3 DNA: TGCAGTGCTGGGATAGGGGGCACTGAAGCTTTCTTT. Translated: CSAGIGGTEAFF.

This clonotype was observed at least ten times. The chain joins TRBV20-1 to TRBJ2-3; 7 positions match TRBD2. The CDR3 has 15 residues. V lost 0 bases and J lost 4; bases outside the gene matches: 7. In germline, CDR1 is DFQATT, CDR2 SNEGSKA (reference sequence). CDR3 DNA sequence: TGCAGTGCTAGAGAGCGGGGGAGTGACGCAGATACGCAGTATTTT. Its protein product is CSARERGSDADTQYF.

This clonotype was recorded many times. The chain links TRBV28 to TRBJ2-1, with a weak D call TRBD2 (7 bases). Germline assignment: CDR1 MDHEN and CDR2 SYDVKM. The CDR3 consists of 14 residues. V was cut by 8 bases and J by 5 bases, with 16 bases left in between. Here the CDR3 reads CASFRGGGNNEQFF. The DNA of the CDR3 is TGTGCCAGCTTTAGGGGGGGGGGGAACAATGAGCAGTTCTTC.

The table lists this clonotype with many counts. J is TRBJ2-2 and V is TRBV5-1, with no clear D. V gave up 0 bases and J gave up 4 bases, with 13 bases separating them. CDR3 length: 16 amino acids. Germline V gives CDR1 SGHRS, CDR2 YFSETQ. CDR3 DNA: TGCGCCAGCAGCTTGGGGCACCTTACGGGCACCGGGGAGCTGTTTTTT. It codes for CASSLGHLTGTGELFF.

This clonotype has a handful of counts. The V call is TRBV20-1, the J call TRBJ2-5; D remains unclear. Germline CDR1 reads DFQATT; CDR2 reads SNEGSKA (reference sequence). The CDR3 extends over 14 amino acids. V shed 0 bases and J shed 5 bases, with 13 bases lying between them. CDR3 nucleotides: TGCAGTGCTAGAGATCTGGCAGTTCGGGAGACCCAGTACTTC. Amino acid sequence: CSARDLAVRETQYF.

This clonotype was counted many times. The CDR3 DNA reads as TGTGCCAGCCTCGCGGGGGATGAGCAGTTCTTC. The encoded protein is CASLAGDEQFF. This rearrangement joins TRBV5-6 to TRBJ2-1; 7 bases match TRBD2. This CDR3 is built from 11 residues. V dropped 7 bases and J dropped 8; count of bases not matched to a gene: 3. The germline V gene has CDR1 SGHDT and CDR2 YYEEEE.

This clonotype was found many times. The chain uses TRBV19 and TRBJ2-1; TRBD2 is a possible D gene (5 bases). The V end lost 5 bases, the J end lost 7 bases, and 18 bases lay between the germline ends. Germline CDR1 and CDR2: LNHDA and SQIVND (reference sequence). This CDR3 has 15 residues. CDR3 amino acids: CASSFREIGKNEQFF. In DNA, the CDR3 is TGTGCCAGTAGTTTCCGCGAGATCGGGAAGAATGAGCAGTTCTTC.

This clonotype was recorded many times. The chain employs TRBV10-3 and TRBJ2-5; D remains unclear. V was cut by 6 bases and J by 5 bases, with 13 bases left in between. The CDR3 consists of 13 residues. Per the germline V gene, CDR1 is ENHRY and CDR2 is SYGVKD. In DNA, the CDR3 is TGTGCCATCAGCCCCGGGCTAGGGGAGACCCAGTACTTC. Translation gives CAISPGLGETQYF.

The table lists this clonotype with many counts. The chain uses TRBV4-2 and TRBJ1-1; D might be TRBD1 (5 bases). V dropped 4 bases and J dropped 1 base, with 10 bases sitting between them. This CDR3 is built from 14 residues. The germline gives CDR1 LGHNA, CDR2 YNFKEQ. The CDR3 region is CASSLSGANTEAFF. CDR3 in DNA: TGTGCCAGCAGCCTATCCGGGGCGAACACTGAAGCTTTCTTT.

This clonotype was counted at least ten times. V and J are TRBV5-6 and TRBJ1-2; D not certain. The CDR3 spans 13 residues. V gave up 0 bases and J gave up 5 bases, with 8 bases separating them. Germline CDR1 SGHDT, CDR2 YYEEEE. CDR3 region: CASSLERAYGYTF. The CDR3 DNA is TGTGCCAGCAGCTTGGAACGGGCGTATGGCTACACCTTC. Variable domain in full (rest from reference TRBV5-6 and TRBJ1-2): DAGVTQSPTHLIKTRGQQVTLRCSPKSGHDTVSWYQQALGQGPQFIFQYYEEEERQRGNFPDRFSGHQFPNYSSELNVNALLLGDSALYLCASSLERAYGYTFGSGTRLTVV.

The chain uses TRBV5-1 and TRBJ2-2; the D call may be TRBD1 or TRBD2 (5 bases each). Germline V gives CDR1 SGHRS, CDR2 YFSETQ. The V and J ends lost 4 bases and 6 bases respectively, with 13 bases between them. The CDR3 consists of 14 residues. CDR3: CASSLGPRAGELFF. CDR3 coding DNA: TGCGCCAGCAGCCTGGGACCTCGGGCCGGGGAGCTGTTTTTT.

The sample holds many counts of this clonotype. The chain recombines TRBV28 with TRBJ2-7; D may be TRBD1 or TRBD2 (5 bases each). This CDR3 has 13 amino acids. Germline CDR1 reads MDHEN; CDR2 reads SYDVKM. The ends were cut back, 5 bases at V and 4 bases at J, with 12 bases in the middle. The CDR3 sequence is CASSGGNGYEQYV. In DNA, the CDR3 is TGTGCCAGCAGTGGGGGTAATGGTTACGAGCAGTACGTC.

This clonotype was seen repeatedly, ten times or more. The chain combines TRBV12-3 or TRBV12-4 with TRBJ1-4; D possibly corresponds to TRBD1 (5 bases). V lost 3 bases to trimming and J lost 8 bases, with 13 bases between them. CDR3 size: 14 residues. The chain's CDR3 is CASSFGREEEKLFF. As DNA, the CDR3 is TGTGCCAGCAGTTTCGGCAGGGAGGAAGAAAAACTGTTTTTT.

This clonotype was observed many times. This sequence joins TRBV20-1 and TRBJ2-7, with D possibly TRBD1 on 6 matching bases. V was trimmed by 5 bases and J by 4 bases, leaving 21 bases between them. Germline V gene data show CDR1 as DFQATT and CDR2 as SNEGSKA (reference sequence). The CDR3 has 15 amino acids. The CDR3 is CSAGMSQGSGYEQYF. CDR3 nucleotides: TGCAGTGCTGGTATGTCCCAGGGGAGCGGTTACGAGCAGTACTTC.

This clonotype was observed many times. This sequence joins TRBV7-9 and TRBJ1-2; 7 bases are a match to TRBD1. The V gene end was trimmed by 4 bases and the J gene end by 5 bases; junction bases not matched to a gene: 7. This CDR3 contains 14 residues. The germline gives CDR1 SEHNR, CDR2 FQNEAQ (reference sequence). This CDR3 is CASSSTGLGYGYTF. The CDR3 DNA is TGTGCCAGCAGCTCGACAGGGCTGGGGTATGGCTACACCTTC.

This sequence joins TRBV5-5 and TRBJ1-5, with a weak D call TRBD1 (6 bases). Between the trimmed V and J ends, which lost 4 bases and 0 bases, there was a span of 17 bases. Germline CDR1 reads SGHKS; CDR2 reads YYEKEE (reference sequence). The CDR3 totals 17 residues. The CDR3, as DNA: TGTGCCAGCAGCCGGGGGCAGGGGCGGGATAGCAATCAGCCCCAGCATTTT. Translated: CASSRGQGRDSNQPQHF.

V gene TRBV6-5 combines with J gene TRBJ2-1, with 8 positions matching TRBD2. Losses at the gene ends were 8 bases for V and 5 bases for J; bases not matched to a gene: 11. The length of the CDR3 is 15 residues. CDR1 is MNHEY, CDR2 SVGAGI, per germline. The CDR3 nucleotides read TGTGCCAGCTGTACACGGGGGGGTCTAAACAATGAGCAGTTCTTC. It translates to CASCTRGGLNNEQFF.

This clonotype showed up many times. V gene TRBV7-6 combines with J gene TRBJ1-1; 7 bases match TRBD1. The trim removed 5 bases at V and 10 bases at J, leaving 13 bases unmatched. The CDR3 contains 14 residues. Germline CDR1 reads SGHVS; CDR2 reads FNYEAQ. CDR3 sequence reads: CASSPVGGDRRAFF. The CDR3 region has the DNA TGTGCCAGCAGCCCGGTTGGGGGGGACAGAAGAGCTTTCTTT. Complete variable domain (other parts from reference TRBV7-6 and TRBJ1-1): GAGVSQSPRYKVTKRGQDVALRCDPISGHVSLYWYRQALGQGPEFLTYFNYEAQQDKSGLPNDRFSAERPEGSISTLTIQRTEQRDSAMYRCASSPVGGDRRAFFGQGTRLTVV.

This clonotype occurred many times. J is TRBJ1-3 and V is TRBV6-5; D gene uncertain. The CDR3 loop spans 14 amino acids. Trimming removed 2 bases at V and 4 bases at J, with 9 bases between. The germline V gene has CDR1 MNHEY and CDR2 SVGAGI. The DNA of the CDR3 is TGTGCCAGCAGTTACACGGTTTACGGAAACACCATATATTTT. Amino acid sequence: CASSYTVYGNTIYF.

The V gene is TRBV20-1, the J gene TRBJ1-5; D gene uncertain. V was trimmed by 5 bases and J by 2 bases, leaving 10 bases between them. The CDR3 contains 13 residues. Germline CDR1 and CDR2: DFQATT and SNEGSKA (reference sequence). The CDR3 protein is CSARTERNQPQHF. CDR3 DNA: TGCAGTGCTCGGACCGAGCGCAATCAGCCCCAGCATTTT.

This clonotype occurred many times. The chain uses TRBV29-1 and TRBJ2-2; possibly TRBD1 for D (6 bases). Trimming took off 2 bases at V and 5 bases at J, with 9 bases between the two ends. The germline V gene has CDR1 SQVTM and CDR2 ANQGSEA. The CDR3 contains 13 residues. The CDR3 spells CSVEQGLTGELFF. The CDR3, as DNA: TGCAGCGTTGAACAGGGGCTAACCGGGGAGCTGTTTTTT.